The T cell receptor beta chain described here comes from a study of cytomegalovirus exposure and HLA in healthy donors. Study-level results: Upon later analysis, HLA-associated TCR beta chains proved more clonally expanded than other, equally common chains. Apparent HLA restriction characterized most CMV-associated TCR beta chains in a later analysis. In an earlier analysis, most TCR beta V segments were productive about 87% or about 30% of the time.

As concerns this clone: The antigen is undetermined.

This CDR3 is built from 15 residues. Germline CDR1 reads SGDLS; CDR2 reads YYNGEE. Trimming cost V 3 bases and J 9 bases; bases outside gene matches: 10. 60 Vbeta and 13 Jbeta primers were used in PCR. The protocol was immunoSEQ multiplex PCR, while the TCRdb copy is restricted to in-frame clones and leaves out a portion. Altogether about 260,000 clones are present, 84% being singletons, with the ten largest covering 1.5% to 2.5%. The sequencing sample was made of PBMCs. V and J are TRBV9 and TRBJ2-1, with 9 positions matching TRBD1. This TCR came from a woman in her forties in good health and CMV-seropositive. CDR3 sequence reads: CASSALQGAWGEQFF. Written as DNA, the CDR3 is TGTGCCAGCAGCGCCCTACAGGGGGCCTGGGGTGAGCAGTTCTTC.